What follows are 15 T cell receptor beta chains derived from one specimen sequenced in a study of T cells in Graves' hyperthyroidism and ophthalmopathy. RNA transcripts yielded amplified TCR beta CDR3 regions. The HTBI primer set drove a first-round RT-PCR of the TCR CDR3. Using its own MiXCR run on the multiplex PCR reads, TCRdb lists one record per CDR3 protein. The sample holds about 570,000 distinct CDR3 sequences, just over 45% seen once. The specimen sequenced was peripheral blood or thyroid tissue (not recorded which). The receptor source for this set is an adult woman with Graves' disease, either hyperthyroidism or ophthalmopathy (not recorded which).

The chain recombines TRBV5-1 with TRBJ1-2, with D unclear. CDR3 length equals 12 residues. Trimming stripped 4 bases from V and 8 bases from J, with 12 bases between. Germline V gives CDR1 SGHRS, CDR2 YFSETQ. CDR3 DNA sequence: TGCGCCAGCAGCAGAGGACGGTCAGGCTACACCTTC. This encodes CASSRGRSGYTF.

This clonotype was found a few times. This sequence joins TRBV7-2 and TRBJ2-3; D unresolved. The V end lost 5 bases, the J end lost 5 bases, and 8 bases lay between the germline ends. This CDR3 contains 12 residues. CDR1 and CDR2 from the germline V gene are SGHTA and FQGNSA. For the CDR3, the DNA is TGTGCCAGCAGCGCCTCCATAGATACGCAGTATTTT. This encodes CASSASIDTQYF.

On this clonotype itself: One end of the junction varies from germline; a read error may be responsible. The V and J genes are TRBV10-3 and TRBJ2-5, with no clear D. Germline-derived CDR1 and CDR2 are ENHRY and SYGVKD. CDR3 length equals 14 residues. The CDR3 coding sequence is TGTGCCGTCAGTGACCGGGTAGCCCCAGAGACCCAGTACTTC. It codes for CAVSDRVAPETQYF.

There are many counts of this clonotype. V gene TRBV6-5 combines with J gene TRBJ1-1, with unresolved D. Germline V gives CDR1 MNHEY, CDR2 SVGAGI. Trimming pared 6 bases from V and 10 bases from J, leaving 12 bases between. The CDR3 loop spans 11 amino acids. The CDR3 region has the DNA TGTGCCAGCAGCCGCGGGTTAGTAGCTTTCTTT. Encoded protein: CASSRGLVAFF.

Note on this clonotype: An end of the junction does not agree with germline; a read error may underlie this. The V gene is TRBV5-4, the J gene TRBJ1-1; 7 bases are a match to TRBD1. Germline CDR1 is SGHNT and CDR2 is YYREEE (reference sequence). The CDR3 is 12 amino acids. This CDR3 reads CASSQQGPEAFF. CDR3 bases: TGCGCCAGCAGCCAACAGGGGCCTGAAGCTTTCTTT.

The chain couples TRBV7-9 to TRBJ2-6; 7 bases agree with TRBD2. This CDR3 has 17 amino acids. V lost 5 bases and J lost 0; bases outside the gene matches: 7. Germline V lookup: CDR1 SEHNR, CDR2 FQNEAQ (reference sequence). CDR3 DNA: TGTGCCAGCAGCCCGGACGGCGGGGGCTCTGGGGCCAACGTCCTGACTTTC. Translation gives CASSPDGGGSGANVLTF.

The V gene is TRBV10-2, the J gene TRBJ2-6; 9 nucleotides line up with TRBD2. V lost 6 bases to trimming and J lost 2 bases; unmatched junction nucleotides: 8. The germline gives CDR1 WSHSY, CDR2 SAAADI. The CDR3 runs 17 residues. The CDR3 is CASRDVAGVAGANVLTF. In DNA form, the CDR3 reads TGCGCCAGCAGGGACGTAGCGGGAGTTGCTGGGGCCAACGTCCTGACTTTC.

J is TRBJ1-4 and V is TRBV20-1; D might be TRBD1 (5 bases). V was clipped by 3 bases and J by 3 bases, with 14 bases between them. Germline V gene lookup returns CDR1 DFQATT and CDR2 SNEGSKA (reference sequence). CDR3 length equals 15 residues. CDR3 nucleotides: TGCAGTGCTAGGGGGCTGGGACGGTCTAATGAAAAACTGTTTTTT. Translation: CSARGLGRSNEKLFF.

The chain is built from TRBV6-6 and TRBJ1-1; possibly TRBD1 for D (5 bases). Germline-derived CDR1 and CDR2 are MNHNY and SVGAGI (reference sequence). This CDR3 has 15 residues. The V and J ends lost 6 bases and 3 bases respectively, with 17 bases between them. The CDR3 bases are TGTGCCAGCAGCGTGTTCCGGGAAGGGGACACTGAAGCTTTCTTT. It yields the protein CASSVFREGDTEAFF.

This clonotype turned up a few times. The chain employs TRBV10-3 and TRBJ1-6; 8 positions agree with TRBD1. CDR3 length: 15 amino acids. V gave up 6 bases and J gave up 5 bases; unmatched junction bases: 6. Looked up from germline, CDR1 is ENHRY and CDR2 is SYGVKD. DNA for the CDR3: TGTGCCATCAGGTCAGGGGGCGAGGATAATTCACCCCTCCACTTT. This codes for CAIRSGGEDNSPLHF.

This clonotype was recorded at least ten times. The chain couples TRBV5-1 to TRBJ1-2; tentatively, D is TRBD1 (5 bases). The V gene lost 6 bases and the J gene lost 5 bases, with 17 bases spanning the gap. Germline V gene data show CDR1 as SGHRS and CDR2 as YFSETQ. The CDR3 consists of 14 residues. CDR3 residues: CASTPGRGIYGYTF. The CDR3 nucleotides are TGCGCCAGCACTCCGGGACGGGGGATTTATGGCTACACCTTC.

This clonotype was seen a single time. The rearrangement links TRBV15 to TRBJ1-4; D gene ambiguous. From germline, CDR1 is LNHNV and CDR2 YYDKDF (reference sequence). The CDR3 spans 17 residues. Trimming shortened V by 3 bases and J by 0 bases, and 14 bases separated the two germline ends. The CDR3 spells CATSRSFWVATNEKLFF. As DNA, the CDR3 is TGTGCCACCAGCAGGTCCTTCTGGGTTGCAACTAATGAAAAACTGTTTTTT.

With regard to this clonotype: A much larger clone sits a single nucleotide away, making a read error possible. The gene calls are TRBV5-6 and TRBJ1-4; 12 nucleotides agree with TRBD1. Germline lookup yields CDR1 SGHDT and CDR2 YYEEEE. This CDR3 region has 14 residues. J lost 8 bases, V lost 4 bases, and 3 bases had no gene match. The CDR3 sequence is CASSRDRGLEKLFF. The CDR3 bases are TGTGCCAGCAGCAGGGACAGGGGGCTCGAAAAACTGTTTTTT.

The chain is built from TRBV29-1 and TRBJ2-7; the D gene is possibly TRBD1 (5 bases). Trimming shortened V by 4 bases and J by 3 bases, and 16 bases separated the two germline ends. This CDR3 comprises 14 residues. Per germline, CDR1 SQVTM and CDR2 ANQGSEA. The CDR3 here is CSVGPQGRHYEQYF. CDR3 DNA sequence: TGCAGCGTTGGTCCCCAGGGCAGACACTACGAGCAGTACTTC.

V and J are TRBV7-3 and TRBJ2-3, with unresolved D. With 0 bases removed from V and 1 base from J, the gap between germline ends came to 5 bases. CDR3 length: 14 amino acids. Germline CDR1 reads SGHTA; CDR2 reads FQGTGA. The CDR3 reads CASSLTKGTDTQYF. The CDR3 bases are TGTGCCAGCAGCTTAACAAAGGGCACAGATACGCAGTATTTT.